This TCR beta chain stems from a study of T cell responses to AZD1222 COVID-19 vaccine. Points from the study as a whole: In all cases, repertoires were sampled only after the peak T cell response.

Germline-derived CDR1 and CDR2 are SGHTA and FQGNSA. Deletions cut 0 bases from V and 4 bases from J, with 10 bases between. This CDR3 contains 14 residues. Sequenced by immunoSEQ multiplex PCR; TCRdb stores in-frame clones only, minus some. The repertoire holds about 150,000 clones, approximately 90% seen once, with 2.6% in the top ten. Details on this clone: Its antigen is not known.

The sequence was obtained from an adult in good health. V and J are TRBV7-2 and TRBJ2-7; weak D call: TRBD2 (6 bases). Sequenced here: peripheral blood, sampled on day 0 of AZD1222 vaccination. The DNA for the CDR3 is TGTGCCAGCAGCTTAGCGGGAGGCCGGTACGAGCAGTACTTC. Its protein product is CASSLAGGRYEQYF.